These T cell receptor beta chains were read from a single sample in a study of T cells after yellow fever vaccination. TCRdb processed the 5' RACE reads anew with MiXCR; each CDR3 protein has one entry. The sample includes some 240,000 distinct CDR3 sequences, around 3.1% seen only once; the top ten take around 3.2%. The sequencing here drew on CD4+ T cells sorted from PBMCs, taken 10 days after the yellow fever booster vaccination. These receptor sequences come from a man between 18 and 35 years old who received the YFV17D yellow fever vaccine. The conserved cysteine and the conserved F or W are not part of the CDR3 here.

j_call cdr3_length v_call cdr3_aa
TRBJ2-7 16 TRBV7-9 ASSSVTLTRGSRYEQY
TRBJ1-2 10 TRBV19 ASTSGYSIYT
TRBJ2-5 13 TRBV28 ASSPGQVVIRTQY
TRBJ2-7 14 TRBV6-5 ASSYSLAGSSYEQY
TRBJ2-3 12 TRBV7-2 ASSTFSSTDTQY
TRBJ1-1 11 TRBV20-1 GTGQGLNTEAF
TRBJ1-1 12 TRBV12-3/TRBV12-4 ASKPSLENTEAF
TRBJ2-2 14 TRBV7-2 ASSFSTTTFTGELF
TRBJ2-7 12 TRBV5-1 ASSPQTGPQEKY
TRBJ1-3 13 TRBV6-6 ASSRLWDSGNTIY
TRBJ1-5 12 TRBV29-1 SVAGTGVDQPQH
TRBJ1-3 10 TRBV20-1 SAGDRGNTIY
TRBJ2-5 12 TRBV5-1 ASSLGASQETQY
TRBJ2-3 13 TRBV7-2 ASSPPGASTDTQY
TRBJ2-2 10 TRBV24-1 ATATVTGELF